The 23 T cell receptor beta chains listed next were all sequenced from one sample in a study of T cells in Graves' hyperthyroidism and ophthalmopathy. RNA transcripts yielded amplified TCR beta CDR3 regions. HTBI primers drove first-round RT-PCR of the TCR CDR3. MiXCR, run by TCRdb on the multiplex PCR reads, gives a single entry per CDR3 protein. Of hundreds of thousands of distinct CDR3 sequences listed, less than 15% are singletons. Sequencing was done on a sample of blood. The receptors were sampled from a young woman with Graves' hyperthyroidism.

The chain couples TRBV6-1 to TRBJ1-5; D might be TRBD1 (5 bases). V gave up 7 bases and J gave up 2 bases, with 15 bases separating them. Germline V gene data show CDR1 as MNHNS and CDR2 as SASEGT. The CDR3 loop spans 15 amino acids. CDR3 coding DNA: TGTGCCAGCATCATACAGGAACTCGGCAATCAGCCCCAGCATTTT. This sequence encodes CASIIQELGNQPQHF.

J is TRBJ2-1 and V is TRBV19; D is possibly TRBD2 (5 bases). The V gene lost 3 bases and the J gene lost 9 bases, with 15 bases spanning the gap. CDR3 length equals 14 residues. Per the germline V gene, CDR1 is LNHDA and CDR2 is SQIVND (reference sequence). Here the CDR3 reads CASSIWTDYGEQFF. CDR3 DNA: TGTGCCAGTAGTATTTGGACCGACTACGGTGAGCAGTTCTTC.

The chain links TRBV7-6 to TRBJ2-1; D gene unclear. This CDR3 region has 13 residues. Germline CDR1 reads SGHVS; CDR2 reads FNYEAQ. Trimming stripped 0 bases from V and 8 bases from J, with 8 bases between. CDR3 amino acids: CASSLAVVDEQFF. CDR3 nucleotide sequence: TGTGCCAGCAGCTTAGCCGTGGTGGATGAGCAGTTCTTC. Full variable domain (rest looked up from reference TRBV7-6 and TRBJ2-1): GAGVSQSPRYKVTKRGQDVALRCDPISGHVSLYWYRQALGQGPEFLTYFNYEAQQDKSGLPNDRFSAERPEGSISTLTIQRTEQRDSAMYRCASSLAVVDEQFFGPGTRLTVL.

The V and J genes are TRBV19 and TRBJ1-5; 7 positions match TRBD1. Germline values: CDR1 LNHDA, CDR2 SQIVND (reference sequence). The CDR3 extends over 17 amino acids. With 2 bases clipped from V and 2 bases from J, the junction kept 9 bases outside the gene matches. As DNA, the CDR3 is TGTGCCAGTAGTATAAGCCCCCCAGGGGGGGGCAATCAGCCCCAGCATTTT. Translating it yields CASSISPPGGGNQPQHF.

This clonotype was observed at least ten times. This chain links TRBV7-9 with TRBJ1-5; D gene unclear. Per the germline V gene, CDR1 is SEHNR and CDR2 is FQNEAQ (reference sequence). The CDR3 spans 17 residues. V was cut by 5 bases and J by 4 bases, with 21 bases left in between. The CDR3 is CASSPSISPEWNQPQHF. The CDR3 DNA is TGTGCCAGCAGCCCCTCGATATCGCCCGAGTGGAATCAGCCCCAGCATTTT. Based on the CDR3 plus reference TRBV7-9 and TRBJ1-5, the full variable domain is DTGVSQNPRHKITKRGQNVTFRCDPISEHNRLYWYRQTLGQGPEFLTYFQNEAQLEKSRLLSDRFSAERPKGSFSTLEIQRTEQGDSAMYLCASSPSISPEWNQPQHFGDGTRLSIL.

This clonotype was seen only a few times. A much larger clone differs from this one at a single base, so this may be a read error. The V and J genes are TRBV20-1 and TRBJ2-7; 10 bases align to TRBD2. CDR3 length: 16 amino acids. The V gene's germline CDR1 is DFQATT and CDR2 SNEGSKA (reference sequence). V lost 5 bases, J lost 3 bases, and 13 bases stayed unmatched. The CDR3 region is CSAGQPSGSPSYEQYF. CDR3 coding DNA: TGCAGTGCTGGGCAGCCTAGCGGGAGTCCCAGCTACGAGCAGTACTTC.

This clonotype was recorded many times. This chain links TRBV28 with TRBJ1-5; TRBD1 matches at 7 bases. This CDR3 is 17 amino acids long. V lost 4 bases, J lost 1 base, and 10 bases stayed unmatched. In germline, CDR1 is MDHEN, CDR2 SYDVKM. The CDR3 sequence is CASSSTGARVSNQPQHF. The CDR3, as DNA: TGTGCCAGCAGTTCAACAGGGGCGAGAGTAAGCAATCAGCCCCAGCATTTT.

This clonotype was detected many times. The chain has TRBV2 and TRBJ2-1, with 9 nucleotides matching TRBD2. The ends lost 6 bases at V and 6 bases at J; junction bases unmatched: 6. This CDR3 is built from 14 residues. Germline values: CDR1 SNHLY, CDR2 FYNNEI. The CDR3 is CASRPGTSFNEQFF. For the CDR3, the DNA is TGTGCCAGCAGGCCCGGGACTAGCTTCAATGAGCAGTTCTTC.

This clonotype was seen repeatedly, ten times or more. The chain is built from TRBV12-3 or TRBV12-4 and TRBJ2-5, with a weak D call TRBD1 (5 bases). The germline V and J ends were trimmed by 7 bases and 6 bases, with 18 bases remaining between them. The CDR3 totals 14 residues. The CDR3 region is CASTTIGAVKTQYF. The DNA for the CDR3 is TGTGCCAGCACCACAATTGGGGCGGTAAAGACCCAGTACTTC.

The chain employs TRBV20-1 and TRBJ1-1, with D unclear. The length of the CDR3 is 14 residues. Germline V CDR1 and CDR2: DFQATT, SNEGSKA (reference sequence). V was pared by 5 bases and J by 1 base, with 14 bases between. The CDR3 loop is CSAPALGGNTEAFF. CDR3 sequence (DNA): TGCAGTGCTCCCGCACTCGGCGGGAACACTGAAGCTTTCTTT.

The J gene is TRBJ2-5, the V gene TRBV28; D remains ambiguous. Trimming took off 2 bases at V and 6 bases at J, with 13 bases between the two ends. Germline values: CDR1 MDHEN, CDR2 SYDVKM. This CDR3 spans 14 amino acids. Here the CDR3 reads CASSLAWATKTQYF. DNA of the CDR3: TGTGCCAGCAGTTTAGCGTGGGCGACAAAGACCCAGTACTTC.

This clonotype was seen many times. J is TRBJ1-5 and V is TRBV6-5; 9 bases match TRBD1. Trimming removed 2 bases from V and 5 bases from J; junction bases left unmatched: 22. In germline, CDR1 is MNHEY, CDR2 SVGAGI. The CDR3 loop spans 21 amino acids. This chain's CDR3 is CASSYGAGQGTFWRSDQPQHF. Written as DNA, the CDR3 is TGTGCCAGCAGTTACGGGGCGGGACAGGGCACCTTCTGGAGATCAGATCAGCCCCAGCATTTT.

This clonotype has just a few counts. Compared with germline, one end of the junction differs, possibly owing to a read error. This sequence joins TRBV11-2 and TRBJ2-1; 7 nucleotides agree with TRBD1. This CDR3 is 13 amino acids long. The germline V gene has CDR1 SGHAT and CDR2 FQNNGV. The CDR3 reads CASSWDSYTEQFF. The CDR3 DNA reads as TGTGCCAGCAGCTGGGACAGTTACACTGAGCAGTTCTTC.

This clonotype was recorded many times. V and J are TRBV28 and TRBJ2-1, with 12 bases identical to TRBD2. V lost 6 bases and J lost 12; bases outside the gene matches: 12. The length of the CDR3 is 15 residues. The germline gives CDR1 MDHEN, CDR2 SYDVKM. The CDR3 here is CASSSGTSGFRRQFF. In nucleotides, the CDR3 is TGTGCCAGCAGCTCCGGGACTAGCGGGTTCAGGCGGCAGTTCTTC.

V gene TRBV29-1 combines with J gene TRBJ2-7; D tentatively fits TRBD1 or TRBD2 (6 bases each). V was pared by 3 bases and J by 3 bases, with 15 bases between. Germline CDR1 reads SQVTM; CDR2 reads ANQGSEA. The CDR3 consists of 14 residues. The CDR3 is CSVDGGSQVYEQYF. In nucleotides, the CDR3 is TGCAGCGTTGACGGGGGCTCCCAGGTCTACGAGCAGTACTTC.

Written as DNA, the CDR3 is TGCGCCAGCAGCCAAGGATGGATCGTCTCCATGAACACTGAAGCTTTCTTT. Protein sequence: CASSQGWIVSMNTEAFF. The chain couples TRBV4-1 to TRBJ1-1; no definite D call. Per germline, CDR1 MGHRA and CDR2 YSYEKL. This CDR3 region has 17 residues. V lost 1 base and J lost 0, with 15 bases in between.

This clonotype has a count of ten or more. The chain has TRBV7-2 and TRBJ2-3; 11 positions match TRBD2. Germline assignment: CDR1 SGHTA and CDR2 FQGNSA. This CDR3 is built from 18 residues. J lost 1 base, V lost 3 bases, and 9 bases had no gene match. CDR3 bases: TGTGCCAGCAGCTTGTTGGCTAGCGGGAGGCGGGGCACAGATACGCAGTATTTT. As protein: CASSLLASGRRGTDTQYF.

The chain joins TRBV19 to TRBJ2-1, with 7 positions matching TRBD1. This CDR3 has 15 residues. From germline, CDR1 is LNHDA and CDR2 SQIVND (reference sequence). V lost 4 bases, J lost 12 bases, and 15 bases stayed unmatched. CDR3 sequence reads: CASSTGTALGPGQFF. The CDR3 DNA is TGTGCCAGTAGTACCGGGACAGCCCTCGGTCCTGGGCAGTTCTTC.

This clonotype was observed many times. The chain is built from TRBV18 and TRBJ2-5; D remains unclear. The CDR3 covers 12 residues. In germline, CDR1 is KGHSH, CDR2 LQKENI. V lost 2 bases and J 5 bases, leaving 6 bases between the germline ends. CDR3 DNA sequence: TGTGCCAGCTCACCATCCCCCGAGACCCAGTACTTC. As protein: CASSPSPETQYF.

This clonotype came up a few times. In DNA, the CDR3 is TGTGCCTGGAGTGTCCGGACAGGGGTGACTGAAGCTTTCTTT. It translates to CAWSVRTGVTEAFF. V usage is TRBV30 and J usage is TRBJ1-1, with 9 bases that match TRBD1. This CDR3 contains 14 residues. V lost 0 bases and J lost 5; bases outside the gene matches: 4. Germline CDR1 GTSNPN, CDR2 SVGIG (reference sequence).

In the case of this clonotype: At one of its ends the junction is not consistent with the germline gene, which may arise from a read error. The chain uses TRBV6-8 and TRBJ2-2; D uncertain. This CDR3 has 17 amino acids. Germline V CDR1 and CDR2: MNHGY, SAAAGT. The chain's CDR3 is CASGYFFPATAHGELFF. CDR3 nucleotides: TGTGCCAGCGGTTACTTTTTCCCAGCTACCGCGCACGGGGAGCTGTTTTTT.

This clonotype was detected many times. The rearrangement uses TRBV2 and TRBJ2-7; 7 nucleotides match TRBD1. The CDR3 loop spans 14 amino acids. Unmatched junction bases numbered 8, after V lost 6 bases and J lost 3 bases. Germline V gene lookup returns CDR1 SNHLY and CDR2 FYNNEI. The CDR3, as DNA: TGTGCCAGCAGCCGCCGGGACAGTCGCTACGAGCAGTACTTC. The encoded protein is CASSRRDSRYEQYF.

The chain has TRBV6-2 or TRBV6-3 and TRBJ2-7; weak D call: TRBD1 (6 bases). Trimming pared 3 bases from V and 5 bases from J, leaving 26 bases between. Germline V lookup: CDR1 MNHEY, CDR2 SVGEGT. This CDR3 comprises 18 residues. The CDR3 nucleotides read TGTGCCAGCAGTTATTTGGGGGCCGTTATTTCGCCTCCCCACGAGCAGTACTTC. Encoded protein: CASSYLGAVISPPHEQYF.